These 21 T cell receptor beta chains were all obtained from the same sample, sequenced in a study of early T cells in non-severe SARS-CoV-2 infection. MiXCR was run by TCRdb on the 5' RACE reads, yielding one entry per CDR3 protein. The sample includes over 35,000 distinct CDR3 sequences, approximately 6.1% seen only once; the top ten take around 20%. The sample in question was whole blood, obtained at baseline. The receptor source for this set is an adult who was a healthcare worker with PCR-confirmed SARS-CoV-2 infection or an uninfected control (not recorded which).

This clonotype was observed many times. The chain employs TRBV7-2 and TRBJ2-3; weak D call: TRBD2 (6 bases). Germline V gene sequence: CDR1 SGHTA, CDR2 FQGNSA. V lost 0 bases, J lost 0 bases, and 19 bases lay in between. There are 19 residues in the CDR3. The CDR3, as DNA: TGTGCCAGCAGCTTAGCCGGTCGCAGCGGCGGAGGGAGCACAGATACGCAGTATTTT. This gives the protein CASSLAGRSGGGSTDTQYF.

The chain is built from TRBV5-1 and TRBJ1-3; no reliable D call. Germline CDR1 SGHRS, CDR2 YFSETQ. The CDR3 length is 11 residues. Trimming stripped 3 bases from V and 4 bases from J, with 2 bases between. Written as DNA, the CDR3 is TGCGCCAGCAGCTACGGAAACACCATATATTTT. Translation: CASSYGNTIYF.

This clonotype was detected only a few times. The gene calls are TRBV6-2 or TRBV6-3 and TRBJ1-1, with 10 positions matching TRBD1. The V and J ends lost 2 bases and 7 bases, in that order; junction bases with no gene match: 7. This CDR3 contains 15 residues. CDR1 is MNHEY and CDR2 is SVGEGT in the germline V gene. CDR3 loop: CASSYLDRGSGEAFF. Written as DNA, the CDR3 is TGTGCCAGCAGTTACCTGGACAGGGGGTCGGGTGAAGCTTTCTTT.

The chain links TRBV7-9 to TRBJ1-4; D is possibly TRBD1 (5 bases). With 3 bases removed from V and 0 bases from J, the gap between germline ends came to 11 bases. This CDR3 has 16 amino acids. In germline, CDR1 is SEHNR, CDR2 FQNEAQ (reference sequence). As DNA, the CDR3 is TGTGCCAGCAGCTTTACCCGGACATCAACTAATGAAAAACTGTTTTTT. This sequence encodes CASSFTRTSTNEKLFF.

In this sample, this clonotype turned up a few times. The rearrangement uses TRBV12-5 and TRBJ2-1, with unresolved D. Germline V CDR1 and CDR2: LGHNT, FRNRAP. The V gene lost 6 bases and the J gene lost 5 bases, with 2 bases spanning the gap. The CDR3 runs to 10 residues. The CDR3 loop reads CASGDNEQFF. In nucleotides, the CDR3 is TGTGCTAGTGGGGACAATGAGCAGTTCTTC.

This clonotype was counted ten times or more. CDR3 bases: TGTGCCAGCAGAACGGAGCGGAACACTGAAGCTTTCTTT. It specifies CASRTERNTEAFF. The gene calls are TRBV6-2 or TRBV6-3 and TRBJ1-1; D is undetermined. The CDR3 contains 13 residues. Trimming shortened V by 6 bases and J by 1 base, and 9 bases separated the two germline ends. Germline V lookup: CDR1 MNHEY, CDR2 SVGEGT.

In this sample, this clonotype turned up a few times. The V and J genes are TRBV10-3 and TRBJ1-2; possibly TRBD1 for D (5 bases). This CDR3 is 12 amino acids long. Germline loops: CDR1 ENHRY, CDR2 SYGVKD. Trimming left V 8 bases short and J 3 bases short, with 10 bases between. The CDR3 region is CAIGGNDYGYTF. In DNA, the CDR3 is TGTGCCATCGGGGGAAACGACTATGGCTACACCTTC.

This clonotype was picked up many times. The chain has TRBV5-6 and TRBJ2-5; the D call may be TRBD1 or TRBD2 (6 bases each). This CDR3 region has 16 residues. Trimming pared 3 bases from V and 5 bases from J, leaving 20 bases between. Germline V gene lookup returns CDR1 SGHDT and CDR2 YYEEEE. The CDR3 protein is CASSSLRGTIIETQYF. The CDR3 DNA reads as TGTGCCAGCAGCTCACTCCGCGGGACAATCATCGAGACCCAGTACTTC.

This clonotype was detected a few times. The chain carries TRBV7-9 and TRBJ1-1; D may be TRBD1 (5 bases). The CDR3 covers 12 residues. The ends were cut back, 2 bases at V and 8 bases at J, with 9 bases in the middle. The germline V gene has CDR1 SEHNR and CDR2 FQNEAQ (reference sequence). The CDR3 nucleotides read TGTGCCAGCAGCTTATCGGCAGGGGAAGCTTTCTTT. It is translated as CASSLSAGEAFF. The entire variable domain, with the rest obtained from reference TRBV7-9 and TRBJ1-1, is as follows: DTGVSQNPRHKITKRGQNVTFRCDPISEHNRLYWYRQTLGQGPEFLTYFQNEAQLEKSRLLSDRFSAERPKGSFSTLEIQRTEQGDSAMYLCASSLSAGEAFFGQGTRLTVV.

This clonotype was observed many times. J is TRBJ2-7 and V is TRBV6-2 or TRBV6-3; possible D gene TRBD1, 5 bases. Per the germline V gene, CDR1 is MNHEY and CDR2 is SVGEGT. The CDR3 extends over 16 amino acids. The V end was cut by 2 bases, the J end by 0 bases, with 14 bases between. The CDR3: CASSYKQSTASYEQYF. As DNA, the CDR3 is TGTGCCAGCAGTTACAAACAGTCGACAGCCTCCTACGAGCAGTACTTC.

This clonotype was observed many times. This rearrangement joins TRBV4-2 to TRBJ2-7; D remains unclear. Trimming stripped 0 bases from V and 3 bases from J, with 6 bases between. The CDR3 is made up of 13 amino acids. The germline V gene has CDR1 LGHNA and CDR2 YNFKEQ. The CDR3 nucleotides read TGTGCCAGCAGCCAAGAGGTCCACTACGAGCAGTACTTC. Translation gives CASSQEVHYEQYF.

In its sample, this clonotype was seen many times. The chain recombines TRBV19 with TRBJ1-5; D remains unclear. This CDR3 has 13 residues. V lost 8 bases and J 5 bases, leaving 13 bases between the germline ends. The germline CDR1 and CDR2 sequences are LNHDA and SQIVND (reference sequence). CDR3 DNA: TGTGCCAGTCAACGAAGAGGGCATCAGCCCCAGCATTTT. This codes for CASQRRGHQPQHF. Together with reference TRBV19 and TRBJ1-5, the CDR3 gives the full variable domain: DGGITQSPKYLFRKEGQNVTLSCEQNLNHDAMYWYRQDPGQGLRLIYYSQIVNDFQKGDIAEGYSVSREKKESFPLTVTSAQKNPTAFYLCASQRRGHQPQHFGDGTRLSIL.

The chain has TRBV18 and TRBJ2-4; the D gene is possibly TRBD2 (6 bases). This CDR3 contains 13 residues. Trimming shortened V by 3 bases and J by 11 bases, and 14 bases separated the two germline ends. Germline-derived CDR1 and CDR2 are KGHSH and LQKENI. In nucleotides, the CDR3 is TGTGCCAGCTCACCCATGGCTAGCGAGTTTCAGTACTTC. Its protein product is CASSPMASEFQYF.

This clonotype has more than one count but fewer than ten. The chain combines TRBV18 with TRBJ2-7; 7 bases agree with TRBD1. Germline V CDR1 and CDR2: KGHSH, LQKENI. CDR3 length equals 17 residues. J gave up 0 bases and V 3 bases, and 11 bases lay outside the gene matches. The CDR3 is CASSPIRTGEISYEQYF. CDR3 DNA sequence: TGTGCCAGCTCACCTATCCGGACAGGCGAAATCTCCTACGAGCAGTACTTC. The full variable domain, in which reference TRBV18 and TRBJ2-7 provide the parts outside the CDR3, is NAGVMQNPRHLVRRRGQEARLRCSPMKGHSHVYWYRQLPEEGLKFMVYLQKENIIDESGMPKERFSAEFPKEGPSILRIQQVVRGDSAAYFCASSPIRTGEISYEQYFGPGTRLTVT.

This clonotype was picked up many times. The J gene is TRBJ2-5, the V gene TRBV24-1; D is uncertain. Trimming took 5 bases from V and 5 from J, leaving 5 bases between them. The CDR3 is 11 residues long. Germline-derived CDR1 and CDR2 are KGHDR and SFDVKD. The CDR3 spells CATSVGETQYF. The CDR3 DNA reads as TGTGCCACCAGTGTTGGGGAGACCCAGTACTTC.

At least ten counts were recorded for this clonotype. V is TRBV9 and J is TRBJ2-1; tentatively, D is TRBD2 (6 bases). Trimming stripped 0 bases from V and 0 bases from J, with 7 bases between. Germline assignment: CDR1 SGDLS and CDR2 YYNGEE. The CDR3 totals 15 residues. CDR3 loop: CASSVGGDSYNEQFF. In DNA form, the CDR3 reads TGTGCCAGCAGCGTAGGGGGGGACTCCTACAATGAGCAGTTCTTC.

The chain couples TRBV20-1 to TRBJ2-1; a weak D match, TRBD1 (5 bases). CDR3 length: 13 residues. V was shortened by 8 bases and J by 3 bases, with 14 bases between the two germline ends. The V gene's germline CDR1 is DFQATT and CDR2 SNEGSKA (reference sequence). In DNA, the CDR3 is TGCAGTCAACGGACAAGGATCTACAATGAGCAGTTCTTC. Amino acids: CSQRTRIYNEQFF.

V and J are TRBV30 and TRBJ1-6; weak D call: TRBD1 (5 bases). Trimming took 2 bases from V and 14 from J, leaving 16 bases between them. This CDR3 contains 13 residues. The V gene's germline CDR1 is GTSNPN and CDR2 SVGIG (reference sequence). This CDR3 reads CAWSSGPQDSLHF. The CDR3 DNA reads TGTGCCTGGAGTTCCGGGCCACAGGACTCCCTCCACTTT. Full variable domain (remainder filled in from reference TRBV30 and TRBJ1-6): SQTIHQWPATLVQPVGSPLSLECTVEGTSNPNLYWYRQAAGRGLQLLFYSVGIGQISSEVPQNLSASRPQDRQFILSSKKLLLSDSGFYLCAWSSGPQDSLHFGNGTRLTVT.

This sequence joins TRBV18 and TRBJ2-1; the D is unclear. Trimming left V 0 bases short and J 15 bases short, with 12 bases between. Per the germline V gene, CDR1 is KGHSH and CDR2 is LQKENI. The CDR3 has 12 residues. The chain's CDR3 is CASSPPGNNWFF. The CDR3 coding sequence is TGTGCCAGCTCACCACCGGGGAACAATTGGTTCTTC.

The gene calls are TRBV24-1 and TRBJ2-7; unclear D gene. The CDR3 is made up of 15 amino acids. The V gene's germline CDR1 is KGHDR and CDR2 SFDVKD. The V end lost 1 base, the J end lost 3 bases, and 12 bases lay between the germline ends. CDR3: CATSDFGRFNYEQYF. In nucleotides, the CDR3 is TGTGCCACCAGTGATTTCGGCCGGTTCAACTACGAGCAGTACTTC.

This clonotype has more than one count but fewer than ten. The rearrangement joins TRBV12-2 to TRBJ1-5. TRBV12-2 is shown as a pseudogene. This CDR3 has 16 amino acids. The CDR3 is CASRSWGTGGNQPQHF. The CDR3 DNA is TGTGCAAGTCGCTCCTGGGGAACTGGGGGCAATCAGCCCCAGCATTTT.